The clone carrying this TCR beta chain was counted only a few times. The antigen is undetermined. Tregs were sorted as CD4+CD25+CD127-/low cells. Study outcomes and limitations: The larger-cohort validation was restricted to a single TCR beta V-J rearrangement rather than whole repertoires. Tumor Tregs overlapped most with tumor, then blood, naive CD4+ cells.

TCRdb re-analysed the 5' RACE reads in MiXCR, keeping a single row per CDR3 protein. The repertoire holds fewer than 65,000 distinct CDR3 sequences, with more than 20% as singletons. Trimming at V came to 8 bases and at J to 2 bases, leaving 9 bases not matched to a gene. The CDR3 runs 14 residues. CDR1 is MNHNY, CDR2 SVGAGI, per germline (reference sequence). The TCR originated in a female donor with breast cancer. The chain is built from TRBV6-6 and TRBJ2-7; TRBD2 aligns across 7 bases. The sequencing sample was made of tumor-infiltrating Tregs sorted from the breast tumor. The CDR3 sequence: CASRASGDTYEQYF. CDR3 bases: TGTGCCAGCCGAGCGAGCGGGGATACCTACGAGCAGTACTTC.